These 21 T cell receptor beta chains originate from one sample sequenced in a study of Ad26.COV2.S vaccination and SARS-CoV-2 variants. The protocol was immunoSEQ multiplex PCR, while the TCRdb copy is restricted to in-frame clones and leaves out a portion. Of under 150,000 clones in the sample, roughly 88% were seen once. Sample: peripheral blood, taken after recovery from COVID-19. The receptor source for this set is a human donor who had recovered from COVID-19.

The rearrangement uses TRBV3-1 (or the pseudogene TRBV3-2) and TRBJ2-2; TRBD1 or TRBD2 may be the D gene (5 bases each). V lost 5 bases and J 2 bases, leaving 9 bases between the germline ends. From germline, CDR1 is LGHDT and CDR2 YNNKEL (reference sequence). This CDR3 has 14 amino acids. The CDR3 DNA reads TGTGCCAGCAGCAGGGACCTAAACACCGGGGAGCTGTTTTTT. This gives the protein CASSRDLNTGELFF.

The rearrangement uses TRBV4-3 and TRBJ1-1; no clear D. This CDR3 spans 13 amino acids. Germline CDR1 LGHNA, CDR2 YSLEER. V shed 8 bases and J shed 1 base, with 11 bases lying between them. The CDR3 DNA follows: TGCGCCAGCGGGCGATCAACGAACACTGAAGCTTTCTTT. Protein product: CASGRSTNTEAFF.

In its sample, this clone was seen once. The CDR3 DNA sequence: TGTGCCAGCAGCTTAGCCCCGGTCGGCTATGGCTACACCTTC. Residues: CASSLAPVGYGYTF. V is TRBV7-8 and J is TRBJ1-2; D unresolved. This CDR3 region has 14 residues. Trimming stripped 0 bases from V and 4 bases from J, with 9 bases between. The germline V gene encodes CDR1 SGHVS and CDR2 FQNEAQ.

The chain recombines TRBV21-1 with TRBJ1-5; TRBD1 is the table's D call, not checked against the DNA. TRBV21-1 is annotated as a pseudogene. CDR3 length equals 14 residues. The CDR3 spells CASSTDRGLRPQHF. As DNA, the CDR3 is TGTGCCAGCAGCACCGACAGGGGGCTCAGGCCCCAGCATTTT.

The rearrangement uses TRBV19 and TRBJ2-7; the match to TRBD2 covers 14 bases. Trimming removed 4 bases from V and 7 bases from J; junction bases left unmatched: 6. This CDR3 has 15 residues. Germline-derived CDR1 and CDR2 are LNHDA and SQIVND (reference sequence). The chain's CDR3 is CASSTTSGGAREQYF. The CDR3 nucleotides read TGTGCCAGTAGTACGACTAGCGGGGGGGCCCGGGAGCAGTACTTC. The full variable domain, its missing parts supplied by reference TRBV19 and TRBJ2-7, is DGGITQSPKYLFRKEGQNVTLSCEQNLNHDAMYWYRQDPGQGLRLIYYSQIVNDFQKGDIAEGYSVSREKKESFPLTVTSAQKNPTAFYLCASSTTSGGAREQYFGPGTRLTVT.

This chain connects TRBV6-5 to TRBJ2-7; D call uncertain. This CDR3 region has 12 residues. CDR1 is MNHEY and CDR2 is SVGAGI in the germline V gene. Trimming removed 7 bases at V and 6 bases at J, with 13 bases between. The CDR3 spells CASNSWGSEQYF. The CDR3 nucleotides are TGTGCCAGCAACTCGTGGGGTTCCGAGCAGTACTTC.

CDR3 nucleotide sequence: TGCAGTGCTAGACTAATTAATGAGCAGTTCTTC. Translating it yields CSARLINEQFF. This chain links TRBV20-1 with TRBJ2-1; D not certain. The CDR3 extends over 11 amino acids. Germline V gene sequence: CDR1 DFQATT, CDR2 SNEGSKA (reference sequence). Trimming left V 2 bases short and J 7 bases short, with 6 bases between.

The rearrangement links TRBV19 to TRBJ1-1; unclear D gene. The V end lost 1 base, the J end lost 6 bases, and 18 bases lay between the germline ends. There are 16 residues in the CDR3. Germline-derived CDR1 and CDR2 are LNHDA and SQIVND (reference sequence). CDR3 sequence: CASSIGPQRSAPEAFF. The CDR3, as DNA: TGTGCCAGTAGTATAGGCCCCCAACGAAGCGCCCCTGAAGCTTTCTTT.

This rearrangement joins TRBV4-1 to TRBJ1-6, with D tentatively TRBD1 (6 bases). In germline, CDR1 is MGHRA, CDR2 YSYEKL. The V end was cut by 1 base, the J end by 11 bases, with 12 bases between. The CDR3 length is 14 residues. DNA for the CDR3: TGCGCCAGCAGCCAAGTTGTTGGGGGGCCACCCCTCCACTTT. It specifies CASSQVVGGPPLHF.

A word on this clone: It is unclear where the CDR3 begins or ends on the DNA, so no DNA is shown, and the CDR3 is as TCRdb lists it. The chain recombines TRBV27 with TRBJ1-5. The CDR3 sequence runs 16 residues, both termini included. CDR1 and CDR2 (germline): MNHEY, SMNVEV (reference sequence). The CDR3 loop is CASSSSISGGNQPQHF.

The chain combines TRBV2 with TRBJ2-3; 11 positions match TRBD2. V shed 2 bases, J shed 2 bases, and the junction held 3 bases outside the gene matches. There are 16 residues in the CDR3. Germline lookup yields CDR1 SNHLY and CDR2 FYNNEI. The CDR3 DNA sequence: TGTGCCAGCAGTGAATTAGCGGGGGGGCTCACAGATACGCAGTATTTT. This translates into CASSELAGGLTDTQYF.

In nucleotides, the CDR3 is TGCGCCAGCATCGGGGAACGGAACATTCAGTACTTC. Protein product: CASIGERNIQYF. This chain connects TRBV5-1 to TRBJ2-4, with a weak D call TRBD2 (5 bases). V lost 6 bases, J lost 7 bases, and 11 bases lay in between. The CDR3 is 12 amino acids. Germline values: CDR1 SGHRS, CDR2 YFSETQ.

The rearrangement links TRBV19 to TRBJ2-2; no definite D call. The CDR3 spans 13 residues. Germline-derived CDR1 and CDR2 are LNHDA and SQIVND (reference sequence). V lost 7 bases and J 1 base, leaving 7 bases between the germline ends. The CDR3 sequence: CASTGGNTGELFF. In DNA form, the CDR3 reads TGTGCCAGTACGGGCGGGAACACCGGGGAGCTGTTTTTT.

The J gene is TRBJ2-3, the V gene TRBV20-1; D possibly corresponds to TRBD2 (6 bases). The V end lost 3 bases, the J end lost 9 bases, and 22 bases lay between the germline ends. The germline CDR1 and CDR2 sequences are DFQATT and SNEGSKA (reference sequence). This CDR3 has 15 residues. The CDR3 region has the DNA TGCAGTGCTAGTACCGATTGGGGGGACGGGACCACGCAGTATTTT. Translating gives CSASTDWGDGTTQYF.

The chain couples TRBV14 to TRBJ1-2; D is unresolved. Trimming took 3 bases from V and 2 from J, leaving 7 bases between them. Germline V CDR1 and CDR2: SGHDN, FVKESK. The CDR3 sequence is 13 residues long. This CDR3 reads CASSQGGNYGYTF. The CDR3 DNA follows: TGTGCCAGCAGCCAGGGTGGGAACTATGGCTACACCTTC.

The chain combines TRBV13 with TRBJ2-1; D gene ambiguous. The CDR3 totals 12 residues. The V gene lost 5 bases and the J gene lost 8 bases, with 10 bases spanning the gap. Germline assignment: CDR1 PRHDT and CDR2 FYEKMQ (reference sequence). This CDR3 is CASSPNGDEQFF. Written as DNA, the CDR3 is TGTGCCAGCAGCCCAAACGGAGATGAGCAGTTCTTC.

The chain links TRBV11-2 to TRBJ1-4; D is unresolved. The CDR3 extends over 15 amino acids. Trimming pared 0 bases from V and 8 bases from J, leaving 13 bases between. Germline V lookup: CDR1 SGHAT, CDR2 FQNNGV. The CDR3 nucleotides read TGTGCCAGCAGCTTAGATGCCCAGTCTTGGGAAAAACTGTTTTTT. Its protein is CASSLDAQSWEKLFF.

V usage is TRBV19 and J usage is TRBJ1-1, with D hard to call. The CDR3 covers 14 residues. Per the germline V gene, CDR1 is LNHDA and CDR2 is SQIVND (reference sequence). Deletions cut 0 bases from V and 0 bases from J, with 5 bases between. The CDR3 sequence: CASSIEGMNTEAFF. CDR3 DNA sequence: TGTGCCAGTAGTATAGAAGGGATGAACACTGAAGCTTTCTTT.

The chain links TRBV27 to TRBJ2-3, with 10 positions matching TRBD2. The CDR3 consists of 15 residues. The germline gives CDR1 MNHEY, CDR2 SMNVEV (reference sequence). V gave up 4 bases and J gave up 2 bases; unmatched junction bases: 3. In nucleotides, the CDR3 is TGTGCCAGCAGTTGGACTAGCGGTAACACAGATACGCAGTATTTT. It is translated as CASSWTSGNTDTQYF.

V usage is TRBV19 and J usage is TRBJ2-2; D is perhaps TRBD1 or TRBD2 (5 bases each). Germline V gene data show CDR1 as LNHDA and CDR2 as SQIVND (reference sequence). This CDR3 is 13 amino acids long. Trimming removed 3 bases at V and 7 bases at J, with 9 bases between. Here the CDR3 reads CASSILGDGELFF. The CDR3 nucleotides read TGTGCCAGTAGTATTTTGGGGGACGGGGAGCTGTTTTTT.

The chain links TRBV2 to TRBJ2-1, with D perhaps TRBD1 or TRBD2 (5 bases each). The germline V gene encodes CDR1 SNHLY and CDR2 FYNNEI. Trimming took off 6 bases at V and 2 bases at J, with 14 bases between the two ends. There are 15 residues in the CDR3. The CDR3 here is CASSLGAWTYNEQFF. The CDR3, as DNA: TGTGCCAGCAGCCTCGGGGCTTGGACCTACAATGAGCAGTTCTTC. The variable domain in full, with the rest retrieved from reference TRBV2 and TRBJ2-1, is EPEVTQTPSHQVTQMGQEVILRCVPISNHLYFYWYRQILGQKVEFLVSFYNNEISEKSEIFDDQFSVERPDGSNFTLKIRSTKLEDSAMYFCASSLGAWTYNEQFFGPGTRLTVL.